The present T cell receptor (beta chain) was sequenced within a study of CD8+ T cells in alopecia areata. Study-level findings and limits: Clonality was higher in lesional than normal scalp, especially in alopecia totalis/universalis. Sharing of TCR sequences between patients (possibly for HLA-related reasons) was less clear than in mice.

This clone has only a few counts. Its cognate antigen is unknown. The germline V and J ends were trimmed by 2 bases and 1 base, with 11 bases remaining between them. Germline CDR1 is SGHTA and CDR2 is FQGNSA. This CDR3 comprises 15 residues. Extracted from the samples, RNA was reverse transcribed into cDNA to serve as the sequencing template. Clones were sequenced by immunoSEQ multiplex PCR, and TCRdb holds only the in-frame ones, with some missing. This table has more than 110,000 clones, about three fifths appearing once. This clonotype was obtained from a human donor with alopecia areata. V usage is TRBV7-2 and J usage is TRBJ1-1, with no clear D. The sample was CD4+ T cells sorted from blood, taken at week 0. The CDR3 here is CASSLSTSANTEAFF. The CDR3 DNA reads as TGTGCCAGCAGCTTATCAACAAGTGCGAACACTGAAGCTTTCTTT.